This section outlines one T cell receptor beta chain sequence together with its context. Its specificity is not known. This sample was included in a study of cytomegalovirus exposure and HLA in healthy donors. The study ran its PCR with 60 Vbeta and 13 Jbeta primers. Authors' methods: Later, an analysis found some 80 million unique TCR beta chains, and roughly 10 million of these were shared. Data came from immunoSEQ multiplex PCR; TCRdb stores just in-frame clones and leaves some out. V and J calls plus clone size are reproduced from that table; the DNA served to infer D and trimming. The table shows about 140,000 clones, with approximately 8.9% occurring only once. The CDR3 consists of 15 residues. Trimming removed 3 bases at V and 0 bases at J, with 12 bases between. In germline, CDR1 is SGHVS, CDR2 FQNEAQ. Study-level findings and limits: Among the CMV-associated chains, three were confirmed in vitro as specific for CMV antigens. It was reportedly the case that the classifier diagnosed cytomegalovirus status with high specificity and sensitivity. Immune exposure data for these donors was limited to CMV serostatus.

This chain joins TRBV7-8 and TRBJ2-7, with D possibly matching TRBD2 (6 bases). The TCR originated in a woman aged 40-49 years in good health and CMV-seropositive. Material: PBMCs. Here the CDR3 DNA reads TGTGCCAGCAGCTTGGGTAGCGGAAGCTCCTACGAGCAGTACTTC. Its protein product is CASSLGSGSSYEQYF.